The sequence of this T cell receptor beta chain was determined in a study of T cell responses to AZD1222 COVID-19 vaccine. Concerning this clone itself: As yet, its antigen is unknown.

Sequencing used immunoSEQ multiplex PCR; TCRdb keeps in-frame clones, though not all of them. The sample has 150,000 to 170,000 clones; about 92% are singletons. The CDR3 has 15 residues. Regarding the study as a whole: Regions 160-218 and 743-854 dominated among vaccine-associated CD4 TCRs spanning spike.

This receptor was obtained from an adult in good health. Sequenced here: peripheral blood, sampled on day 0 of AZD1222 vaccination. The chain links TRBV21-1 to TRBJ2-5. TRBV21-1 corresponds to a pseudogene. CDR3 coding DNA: TGTCCTATGCGGCCAGAGAGGGACGGTGAAGAGACCCAGTACTTC. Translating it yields CPMRPERDGEETQYF.